Below, 30 T cell receptor beta chains from the same sample are listed, as sequenced in a study of T cell responses to AZD1222 COVID-19 vaccine. The assay was immunoSEQ multiplex PCR, and TCRdb's table has in-frame clones only and misses some. The table lists 140,000 to 150,000 clones, about 94% of them singletons, with less than 5% in the top ten. The source was peripheral blood, collected 28 days after the second AZD1222 dose. These receptors were taken from an adult who received the AZD1222 COVID-19 vaccine.

The rearrangement joins TRBV6-9 to TRBJ1-1; unclear D gene. CDR1 and CDR2 from the germline V gene are MNHGY and SVAAGI. This CDR3 is built from 11 residues. V lost 11 bases, J lost 3 bases, and 10 bases lay in between. The DNA of the CDR3 is TGTGCCCTCGGCCCGGACACTGAAGCTTTCTTT. This gives the protein CALGPDTEAFF.

CDR3 sequence: CASPWSSYEQYF. The CDR3 bases are TGTGCCAGCCCCTGGAGCTCCTACGAGCAGTACTTC. This chain uses TRBV27 with TRBJ2-7; unclear D gene. Germline V lookup: CDR1 MNHEY, CDR2 SMNVEV (reference sequence). V lost 8 bases and J 0 bases, leaving 8 bases between the germline ends. This CDR3 is 12 amino acids long.

The chain combines TRBV19 with TRBJ2-7; maybe TRBD1 (5 bases). The CDR3 loop spans 15 amino acids. The germline V gene encodes CDR1 LNHDA and CDR2 SQIVND (reference sequence). The V gene lost 5 bases and the J gene lost 6 bases, with 20 bases spanning the gap. CDR3 coding DNA: TGTGCCAGTAGTTCACTCCCCCGCCCAGGGTCCGAGCAGTACTTC. It codes for CASSSLPRPGSEQYF.

The chain uses TRBV24-1 and TRBJ2-1; a possible D gene is TRBD2 (6 bases). There are 15 residues in the CDR3. CDR1 and CDR2 (germline): KGHDR, SFDVKD. The V and J ends lost 9 bases and 0 bases respectively, with 14 bases between them. The CDR3 nucleotides are TGTGCCACCGATGAAGGCGGGGTCTCCTACAATGAGCAGTTCTTC. Protein sequence: CATDEGGVSYNEQFF.

This clone has just one count. The CDR3 reads CASSLGQIHSSTDTQYF. In DNA, the CDR3 is TGCGCCAGCTCCCTGGGACAGATACATTCGAGCACAGATACGCAGTATTTT. This chain joins TRBV4-3 and TRBJ2-3; 7 nucleotides align to TRBD1. The germline V gene has CDR1 LGHNA and CDR2 YSLEER. CDR3 length: 17 amino acids. V shed 8 bases, J shed 0 bases, and the junction held 14 bases outside the gene matches.

The chain couples TRBV5-4 to TRBJ2-7; 8 nucleotides agree with TRBD2. V was clipped by 0 bases and J by 6 bases; unmatched bases: 11. Germline V gives CDR1 SGHNT, CDR2 YYREEE (reference sequence). The CDR3 extends over 16 amino acids. CDR3 bases: TGTGCCAGCAGCTTGGAGTACGGGAGGGGTCACCTCGAGCAGTACTTC. The encoded protein is CASSLEYGRGHLEQYF.

The chain uses TRBV5-5 and TRBJ2-1; possibly TRBD2 for D (5 bases). With 1 base removed from V and 3 bases from J, the gap between germline ends came to 11 bases. Germline loops: CDR1 SGHKS, CDR2 YYEKEE (reference sequence). This CDR3 contains 15 residues. The CDR3: CASSLRGSDYNEQFF. The CDR3 DNA is TGTGCCAGCAGCTTGAGAGGGTCGGACTACAATGAGCAGTTCTTC.

This clone was detected once. The rearrangement joins TRBV15 to TRBJ1-1, with TRBD1 matching over 7 bases. Germline CDR1 is LNHNV and CDR2 is YYDKDF (reference sequence). After removal of 3 bases from V and 4 bases from J, the junction contained 8 bases not matched to a gene. The CDR3 totals 15 residues. CDR3 in amino acids: CATSSKGGGFTEAFF. CDR3 sequence (DNA): TGTGCCACCAGCAGTAAGGGAGGGGGCTTCACTGAAGCTTTCTTT.

This chain joins TRBV12-3 or TRBV12-4 and TRBJ1-5; 7 bases agree with TRBD1. V lost 6 bases to trimming and J lost 4 bases; unmatched junction nucleotides: 3. This CDR3 has 13 residues. CDR3 in amino acids: CASSRGINQPQHF. DNA of the CDR3: TGTGCCAGCAGCAGGGGGATTAATCAGCCCCAGCATTTT.

V is TRBV7-2 and J is TRBJ2-1, with D possibly TRBD1 on 5 matching bases. Germline CDR1 is SGHTA and CDR2 is FQGNSA. The CDR3 has 14 amino acids. V was pared by 9 bases and J by 3 bases, with 15 bases between. CDR3 amino acids: CASCPAGLYNEQFF. The CDR3 bases are TGTGCCAGTTGCCCGGCAGGGCTCTACAATGAGCAGTTCTTC.

The rearrangement uses TRBV5-4 and TRBJ1-2, with a tentative D call TRBD1 (6 bases). V lost 4 bases and J lost 4, with 14 bases in between. The germline gives CDR1 SGHNT, CDR2 YYREEE (reference sequence). The CDR3 is 14 amino acids. The CDR3 DNA sequence: TGTGCCAGCAGCGGGAGGGGGGGTGCCTATGGCTACACCTTC. Residues: CASSGRGGAYGYTF.

The V call is TRBV9, the J call TRBJ2-2; D remains unclear. The ends were cut back, 4 bases at V and 6 bases at J, with 13 bases in the middle. This CDR3 is built from 14 residues. Germline CDR1 reads SGDLS; CDR2 reads YYNGEE. The CDR3 nucleotides read TGTGCCAGCAGCCCCGCCGGTTGGTCCGGGGAGCTGTTTTTT. Protein: CASSPAGWSGELFF.

The chain employs TRBV4-2 and TRBJ1-1; the match to TRBD1 covers 8 bases. J was trimmed by 7 bases and V by 2 bases; bases with no gene match: 9. This CDR3 is built from 15 residues. The germline gives CDR1 LGHNA, CDR2 YNFKEQ. The CDR3 region is CASSQTQEQGDEAFF. CDR3 nucleotides: TGTGCCAGCAGCCAAACGCAGGAACAGGGGGATGAAGCTTTCTTT.

The V and J genes are TRBV6-2 or TRBV6-3 and TRBJ2-7; 7 bases align to TRBD1. The CDR3 is 15 amino acids. Trimming cost V 6 bases and J 2 bases; bases outside gene matches: 10. Per the germline V gene, CDR1 is MNHEY and CDR2 is SVGEGT. The CDR3 region is CASSFLRDSAYEQYF. The DNA of the CDR3 is TGTGCCAGCAGCTTCCTTCGGGACAGTGCCTACGAGCAGTACTTC.

This clone was counted a single time. The DNA for the CDR3 is TGTGCCAGCAGCTTAAGGGGACTAGCGGGGGAGCAGTACTTC. Encoded protein: CASSLRGLAGEQYF. This rearrangement joins TRBV7-9 to TRBJ2-7; 13 positions match TRBD2. Germline V gene lookup returns CDR1 SEHNR and CDR2 FQNEAQ (reference sequence). Trimming removed 2 bases from V and 7 bases from J; junction bases left unmatched: 2. The CDR3 has 14 amino acids.

The chain joins TRBV7-7 to TRBJ2-1, with 13 bases fitting TRBD2. Per germline, CDR1 SSHAT and CDR2 FNYEAQ (reference sequence). J lost 5 bases, V lost 5 bases, and 3 bases had no gene match. The CDR3 sequence is 15 residues long. CDR3 DNA sequence: TGTGCCAGCAGCGGGGGACTAGCGGGGAACAATGAGCAGTTCTTC. This gives the protein CASSGGLAGNNEQFF.

The rearrangement links TRBV28 to TRBJ1-2, with D unresolved. Trimming left V 6 bases short and J 6 bases short, with 17 bases between. In germline, CDR1 is MDHEN, CDR2 SYDVKM. The CDR3 has 14 residues. In DNA, the CDR3 is TGTGCCAGCAGCTTACGTAACCAGATTGATGGCTACACCTTC. This codes for CASSLRNQIDGYTF.

The chain employs TRBV5-1 and TRBJ1-1; no clear D gene. Germline V gives CDR1 SGHRS, CDR2 YFSETQ. The CDR3 is made up of 13 amino acids. Trimming removed 0 bases from V and 5 bases from J, with 8 bases in between. The CDR3 region has the DNA TGCGCCAGCAGCTTGGGGAGCAGAACTGAAGCTTTCTTT. Protein product: CASSLGSRTEAFF.

J is TRBJ2-3 and V is TRBV12-3 or TRBV12-4; 7 bases line up with TRBD2. The length of the CDR3 is 11 residues. V lost 6 bases and J lost 7; bases outside the gene matches: 1. The CDR3 loop reads CASSGGNTQYF. The CDR3 region has the DNA TGTGCCAGCAGCGGGGGGAATACGCAGTATTTT.

The chain employs TRBV4-1 and TRBJ1-1; possibly TRBD1 for D (6 bases). V gave up 0 bases and J gave up 11 bases, with 13 bases separating them. The CDR3 has 13 residues. CDR1 is MGHRA, CDR2 YSYEKL, per germline. The chain's CDR3 is CASSQDLGAAAFF. CDR3 in DNA: TGCGCCAGCAGCCAAGATCTGGGGGCGGCGGCTTTCTTT.

The V call is TRBV4-1, the J call TRBJ1-2; the match to TRBD1 covers 8 bases. CDR3 length: 14 amino acids. CDR1 and CDR2 from the germline V gene are MGHRA and YSYEKL. With V trimmed by 3 bases and J by 8 bases, 8 bases remained unmatched. The CDR3 sequence is CASSHLGQGGGYTF. The DNA of the CDR3 is TGCGCCAGCAGCCACCTCGGACAGGGCGGCGGCTACACCTTC.

The rearrangement links TRBV7-9 to TRBJ2-2; D gene uncertain. Germline V CDR1 and CDR2: SEHNR, FQNEAQ (reference sequence). The CDR3 sequence is 11 residues long. Trimming took 8 bases from V and 5 from J, leaving 6 bases between them. The DNA for the CDR3 is TGTGCCAGCCACTGGACCGGGGAGCTGTTTTTT. Translation: CASHWTGELFF.

This chain uses TRBV4-3 with TRBJ2-1; D ambiguous. This CDR3 region has 16 residues. V was trimmed by 0 bases and J by 0 bases, leaving 9 bases between them. Germline V gene lookup returns CDR1 LGHNA and CDR2 YSLEER. CDR3 residues: CASSQDPWASYNEQFF. CDR3 coding DNA: TGCGCCAGCAGCCAAGATCCGTGGGCCTCCTACAATGAGCAGTTCTTC.

V and J are TRBV29-1 and TRBJ1-3; D remains unclear. The V end lost 1 base, the J end lost 4 bases, and 8 bases lay between the germline ends. Germline loops: CDR1 SQVTM, CDR2 ANQGSEA. CDR3 length equals 13 residues. The CDR3: CSVEALGGNTIYF. DNA of the CDR3: TGCAGCGTTGAAGCCCTGGGCGGAAACACCATATATTTT.

This clone was picked up a small number of times. This rearrangement joins TRBV5-8 to TRBJ1-2; D ambiguous. The germline gives CDR1 SGHTS, CDR2 YDEGEE. The ends were cut back, 3 bases at V and 2 bases at J, with 5 bases in the middle. The CDR3 extends over 12 amino acids. The CDR3 protein is CASSYKNYGYTF. CDR3 nucleotides: TGTGCCAGCAGCTACAAAAACTATGGCTACACCTTC.

The chain is built from TRBV2 and TRBJ2-7; TRBD2 matches 7 bases. Trimming at V came to 6 bases and at J to 7 bases, leaving 9 bases not matched to a gene. Germline CDR1 SNHLY, CDR2 FYNNEI. The CDR3 loop spans 13 amino acids. This chain's CDR3 is CASRGGTTREQYF. CDR3 DNA sequence: TGTGCCAGCAGAGGCGGGACTACCCGGGAGCAGTACTTC.

V and J are TRBV24-1 and TRBJ2-7, with TRBD1 matching 8 bases. CDR1 KGHDR and CDR2 SFDVKD come from the germline V gene. There are 13 residues in the CDR3. Trimming cost V 4 bases and J 2 bases; bases outside gene matches: 0. Here the CDR3 reads CATSEGQAYEQYF. The CDR3 nucleotides read TGTGCCACCAGTGAGGGACAGGCCTACGAGCAGTACTTC.

V gene TRBV7-2 combines with J gene TRBJ2-3, with D perhaps TRBD1 (5 bases). Germline V lookup: CDR1 SGHTA, CDR2 FQGNSA. Trimming shortened V by 9 bases and J by 1 base, and 11 bases separated the two germline ends. The CDR3 runs to 13 residues. CDR3 in DNA: TGTGCCAGTTCATTAGGGGGCACAGATACGCAGTATTTT. Protein product: CASSLGGTDTQYF.

This clone was seen once. This chain joins TRBV29-1 and TRBJ1-2; D is perhaps TRBD1 (5 bases). In germline, CDR1 is SQVTM, CDR2 ANQGSEA. The CDR3 totals 12 residues. Trimming pared 4 bases from V and 4 bases from J, leaving 10 bases between. The CDR3 region has the DNA TGCAGCGTTGCCAGGGCAGGCTATGGCTACACCTTC. It translates to CSVARAGYGYTF.

The chain links TRBV25-1 to TRBJ1-1; no reliable D call. Germline CDR1 MGHDK, CDR2 SYGVNS. V lost 7 bases and J 0 bases, leaving 12 bases between the germline ends. This CDR3 spans 14 amino acids. CDR3 residues: CASKVRGMNTEAFF. DNA for the CDR3: TGTGCCAGCAAGGTTAGAGGAATGAACACTGAAGCTTTCTTT.